These 27 T cell receptor beta chains originate from one sample sequenced in a study of early T cells in non-severe SARS-CoV-2 infection. Using its own MiXCR run on the 5' RACE reads, TCRdb lists one record per CDR3 protein. Of 70,000 or so distinct CDR3 sequences in the sample, approximately 13% were seen once. Sequencing was done on a sample of whole blood. The receptors come from an adult who was a healthcare worker with PCR-confirmed SARS-CoV-2 infection or an uninfected control (not recorded which).

The genes are TRBV11-2 and TRBJ2-5, with 7 bases identical to TRBD2. With 4 bases clipped from V and 0 bases from J, the junction kept 5 bases outside the gene matches. This CDR3 region has 15 residues. Germline-derived CDR1 and CDR2 are SGHAT and FQNNGV. CDR3 sequence: CASSSTGTNQETQYF. CDR3 sequence (DNA): TGTGCCAGCAGCTCGACCGGGACTAACCAAGAGACCCAGTACTTC.

This clonotype showed up many times. V is TRBV11-2 and J is TRBJ2-3; tentatively, D is TRBD1 (5 bases). From germline, CDR1 is SGHAT and CDR2 FQNNGV. V was trimmed by 3 bases and J by 0 bases, leaving 10 bases between them. The CDR3 covers 15 residues. CDR3 bases: TGTGCCAGCAGCTTGCTCGGACATAGCACAGATACGCAGTATTTT. Amino acids: CASSLLGHSTDTQYF.

The genes are TRBV29-1 and TRBJ2-7, with D perhaps TRBD1 (6 bases). Germline loops: CDR1 SQVTM, CDR2 ANQGSEA. The V and J ends lost 6 bases and 0 bases respectively, with 9 bases between them. The CDR3 is 12 amino acids. The CDR3: CSVQGYSYEQYF. In DNA, the CDR3 is TGCAGCGTACAGGGATACTCCTACGAGCAGTACTTC.

V gene TRBV28 combines with J gene TRBJ1-6; possible D gene TRBD1, 5 bases. The CDR3 has 15 residues. V lost 4 bases, J lost 10 bases, and 17 bases lay in between. Germline values: CDR1 MDHEN, CDR2 SYDVKM. Written as DNA, the CDR3 is TGTGCCAGCAGTTCCTCTAGGGGAGGCCGATCACCCCTCCACTTT. Translation gives CASSSSRGGRSPLHF.

This clonotype has just a few counts. V gene TRBV6-2 or TRBV6-3 combines with J gene TRBJ2-3; 10 positions agree with TRBD2. V lost 5 bases to trimming and J lost 3 bases; unmatched junction nucleotides: 5. There are 15 residues in the CDR3. Germline CDR1 reads MNHEY; CDR2 reads SVGEGT. CDR3 nucleotide sequence: TGTGCCAGCAGTCCTCAGCGGGGGGGGACAGATACGCAGTATTTT. This translates into CASSPQRGGTDTQYF.

This clonotype has a handful of counts. The chain couples TRBV5-5 to TRBJ2-1, with 11 bases that match TRBD2. Germline V gene data show CDR1 as SGHKS and CDR2 as YYEKEE (reference sequence). Trimming took 1 base from V and 3 from J; bases not matched to a gene: 9. The CDR3 has 18 amino acids. CDR3 sequence (DNA): TGTGCCAGCAGCTTGACAGCGACTAGCGGGGTGGTCTACAATGAGCAGTTCTTC. It is translated as CASSLTATSGVVYNEQFF.

The count of this clonotype is one. J is TRBJ2-5 and V is TRBV29-1; no definite D call. The germline V and J ends were trimmed by 4 bases and 2 bases, with 11 bases remaining between them. Germline assignment: CDR1 SQVTM and CDR2 ANQGSEA. The CDR3 loop spans 13 amino acids. The CDR3 DNA follows: TGCAGCGTTGGGGAAGTCCTACAAGAGACCCAGTACTTC. Its protein product is CSVGEVLQETQYF. The variable domain in full, with the rest retrieved from reference TRBV29-1 and TRBJ2-5, is SAVISQKPSRDICQRGTSLTIQCQVDSQVTMMFWYRQQPGQSLTLIATANQGSEATYESGFVIDKFPISRPNLTFSTLTVSNMSPEDSSIYLCSVGEVLQETQYFGPGTRLLVL.

This clonotype has a count of ten or more. The DNA for the CDR3 is TGTGCCAGTAGTATTTCGCTAGCGGGGGTAAATGAGCAGTTCTTC. It is translated as CASSISLAGVNEQFF. The chain couples TRBV19 to TRBJ2-1; 10 bases match TRBD2. The J segment lost 7 bases and the V segment lost 3 bases, leaving 6 bases of the junction unmatched. This CDR3 spans 15 amino acids. Germline V gene sequence: CDR1 LNHDA, CDR2 SQIVND (reference sequence).

The rearrangement links TRBV2 to TRBJ2-1, with 10 bases fitting TRBD2. V trimming: 7 bases; J trimming: 4 bases; junction bases outside the gene matches: 4. This CDR3 spans 14 amino acids. Germline CDR1 reads SNHLY; CDR2 reads FYNNEI. CDR3 sequence reads: CASTGTSVYNEQFF. DNA for the CDR3: TGTGCCAGCACCGGGACTAGCGTATACAATGAGCAGTTCTTC.

The rearrangement links TRBV6-1 to TRBJ1-5; unclear D gene. CDR3 size: 13 residues. Looked up from germline, CDR1 is MNHNS and CDR2 is SASEGT. V gave up 3 bases and J gave up 6 bases, with 9 bases separating them. CDR3 sequence: CASSDRIGQPQHF. The CDR3 nucleotides read TGTGCCAGCAGTGACAGGATAGGTCAGCCCCAGCATTTT.

There are many counts of this clonotype. The rearrangement joins TRBV28 to TRBJ2-6, with D hard to call. The germline gives CDR1 MDHEN, CDR2 SYDVKM. The V end was cut by 4 bases, the J end by 3 bases, with 10 bases between. The length of the CDR3 is 15 residues. CDR3 sequence reads: CASSSPGRGANVLTF. The CDR3 nucleotides are TGTGCCAGCAGTTCTCCAGGTCGTGGGGCCAACGTCCTGACTTTC.

This clonotype has only a few counts. DNA of the CDR3: TGTGCCAGCAGCAAACGAGGTCCAGGCACCGGGGAGCTGTTTTTT. Its translation: CASSKRGPGTGELFF. This chain uses TRBV7-2 with TRBJ2-2; D not certain. In germline, CDR1 is SGHTA, CDR2 FQGNSA. V lost 5 bases, J lost 4 bases, and 14 bases lay in between. This CDR3 is 15 amino acids long.

The chain joins TRBV12-3 or TRBV12-4 to TRBJ2-4; TRBD1 agrees at 8 bases. The length of the CDR3 is 14 residues. After removal of 6 bases from V and 8 bases from J, the junction contained 9 bases not matched to a gene. CDR3 sequence reads: CASSRQGYWDIQYF. For the CDR3, the DNA is TGTGCCAGCAGCCGACAGGGGTATTGGGACATTCAGTACTTC.

This clonotype showed up many times. The V and J genes are TRBV10-3 and TRBJ2-1, with TRBD2 as a possible D gene (7 bases). V was pared by 11 bases and J by 2 bases, with 16 bases between. CDR1 is ENHRY and CDR2 is SYGVKD in the germline V gene. The CDR3 sequence is 14 residues long. The CDR3, as DNA: TGTGCCGCCGGGCCGGGGGGCCCCTACAATGAGCAGTTCTTC. Encoded protein: CAAGPGGPYNEQFF.

J is TRBJ2-5 and V is TRBV10-2; no clear D. Trimming took off 6 bases at V and 2 bases at J, with 7 bases between the two ends. Germline V lookup: CDR1 WSHSY, CDR2 SAAADI. CDR3 length equals 12 residues. The chain's CDR3 is CASSQIQETQYF. The CDR3 DNA sequence: TGCGCCAGCAGCCAGATACAAGAGACCCAGTACTTC.

This clonotype was counted a few times. The chain carries TRBV10-3 and TRBJ2-7, with 7 bases fitting TRBD1. From germline, CDR1 is ENHRY and CDR2 SYGVKD. With 5 bases clipped from V and 1 base from J, the junction kept 2 bases outside the gene matches. The CDR3 length is 13 residues. The CDR3 bases are TGTGCCATCAGTCAACAGGGGTCCTACGAGCAGTACTTC. Its protein is CAISQQGSYEQYF.

The chain recombines TRBV7-2 with TRBJ1-5; 10 positions match TRBD1. Germline V gene data show CDR1 as SGHTA and CDR2 as FQGNSA. The V and J ends lost 3 bases and 7 bases, in that order; junction bases with no gene match: 6. The CDR3 spans 15 residues. The CDR3 DNA reads as TGTGCCAGCAGCTTCGGGACAGGGGAAGGCCAGCCCCAGCATTTT. It encodes CASSFGTGEGQPQHF.

The V gene is TRBV29-1, the J gene TRBJ2-5; 8 positions match TRBD2. V gave up 4 bases and J gave up 1 base; unmatched junction bases: 2. CDR1 and CDR2 from the germline V gene are SQVTM and ANQGSEA. CDR3 length: 13 residues. The CDR3 is CSVAAGGQETQYF. In DNA form, the CDR3 reads TGCAGCGTTGCGGCGGGGGGCCAAGAGACCCAGTACTTC.

Ten or more counts support this clonotype. The chain links TRBV6-2 or TRBV6-3 to TRBJ1-2, with no clear D. The V gene lost 5 bases and the J gene lost 4 bases, with 8 bases spanning the gap. The CDR3 is 12 residues long. Germline loops: CDR1 MNHEY, CDR2 SVGEGT. The CDR3 DNA reads TGTGCCAGCAGTCCTGACGCCTATGGCTACACCTTC. Encoded protein: CASSPDAYGYTF.

This clonotype was seen many times. The rearrangement links TRBV12-3 or TRBV12-4 to TRBJ2-5, with D perhaps being TRBD1 or TRBD2 (5 bases each). This CDR3 is built from 13 residues. V was cut by 3 bases and J by 3 bases, with 8 bases left in between. CDR3 DNA: TGTGCCAGCAGTTTTCAGGGAGAAGAGACCCAGTACTTC. This translates into CASSFQGEETQYF.

This clonotype was observed a few times. The chain carries TRBV19 and TRBJ1-4; no clear D. The germline CDR1 and CDR2 sequences are LNHDA and SQIVND (reference sequence). The CDR3 consists of 15 residues. Trimming shortened V by 4 bases and J by 0 bases, and 9 bases separated the two germline ends. The DNA for the CDR3 is TGTGCCAGTAGTACCCTGGGATCAACTAATGAAAAACTGTTTTTT. Translated, it gives CASSTLGSTNEKLFF.

The CDR3 DNA sequence: TGTGCCAGCAGCTTAATGCACAACACAGATACGCAGTATTTT. It specifies CASSLMHNTDTQYF. V and J are TRBV7-2 and TRBJ2-3, with unresolved D. CDR3 length: 14 amino acids. Germline V gene lookup returns CDR1 SGHTA and CDR2 FQGNSA. Trimming took off 2 bases at V and 2 bases at J, with 8 bases between the two ends.

This clonotype was found a few times. V is TRBV11-2 and J is TRBJ2-5; 8 bases map to TRBD2. The CDR3 runs to 17 residues. Germline V gene sequence: CDR1 SGHAT, CDR2 FQNNGV. J lost 4 bases, V lost 1 base, and 11 bases had no gene match. CDR3: CASSLGRGGGTRETQYF. DNA of the CDR3: TGTGCCAGCAGCTTAGGACGTGGGGGAGGGACTAGAGAGACCCAGTACTTC. The full variable domain, rest sourced from reference TRBV11-2 and TRBJ2-5, is EAGVAQSPRYKIIEKRQSVAFWCNPISGHATLYWYQQILGQGPKLLIQFQNNGVVDDSQLPKDRFSAERLKGVDSTLKIQPAKLEDSAVYLCASSLGRGGGTRETQYFGPGTRLLVL.

The V and J genes are TRBV2 and TRBJ2-3; 10 nucleotides match TRBD1. The CDR3 is 17 residues long. Germline CDR1 is SNHLY and CDR2 is FYNNEI. V shed 8 bases and J 2 bases; nucleotides not matched to a gene: 13. This CDR3 is CASGQGGAEVSTDTQYF. DNA for the CDR3: TGTGCCAGCGGACAGGGGGGAGCTGAGGTATCCACAGATACGCAGTATTTT.

This clonotype turned up a few times. The chain recombines TRBV2 with TRBJ2-2; D might be TRBD1 (6 bases). Per germline, CDR1 SNHLY and CDR2 FYNNEI. The V gene lost 5 bases and the J gene lost 0 bases, with 7 bases spanning the gap. The CDR3 contains 14 residues. The CDR3 sequence: CASSRQANTGELFF. CDR3 nucleotide sequence: TGTGCCAGCAGTCGACAGGCGAACACCGGGGAGCTGTTTTTT.

This chain connects TRBV7-2 to TRBJ2-1; D remains unclear. V gave up 5 bases and J gave up 3 bases, with 17 bases separating them. Germline V lookup: CDR1 SGHTA, CDR2 FQGNSA. The CDR3 consists of 16 residues. Written as DNA, the CDR3 is TGTGCCAGCAGCCTTCACGTGGGGATTAACTACAATGAGCAGTTCTTC. Translating gives CASSLHVGINYNEQFF.

This clonotype appeared many times. The chain links TRBV7-2 to TRBJ1-2; 7 bases agree with TRBD1. Germline trimming cut 5 bases from V and 6 bases from J; bases unmatched to any gene: 6. Germline CDR1 reads SGHTA; CDR2 reads FQGNSA. The CDR3 extends over 13 amino acids. CDR3 nucleotide sequence: TGTGCCAGCAGCATAGGACAGGCCGATGGCTACACCTTC. Translated: CASSIGQADGYTF.